This entry lists 14 T cell receptor beta chains sequenced from one sample in a study of blood T cell repertoires in COVID-19. Measured with immunoSEQ multiplex PCR; TCRdb has only the in-frame clones, and not every one. The table lists about 87,000 clones, about four fifths of them singletons. Source material: peripheral blood. The receptors were gathered from a woman aged 70-85 years with acute or convalescent COVID-19.

This clone was counted a single time. The chain combines TRBV7-6 with TRBJ2-7; D is unclear. Germline CDR1 reads SGHVS; CDR2 reads FNYEAQ. This CDR3 has 14 amino acids. Trimming pared 2 bases from V and 1 base from J, leaving 9 bases between. The CDR3 sequence: CASSLSDGSYEQYF. The DNA for the CDR3 is TGTGCCAGCAGCTTAAGTGACGGGTCCTACGAGCAGTACTTC. The full variable domain, with the rest looked up from reference TRBV7-6 and TRBJ2-7, is GAGVSQSPRYKVTKRGQDVALRCDPISGHVSLYWYRQALGQGPEFLTYFNYEAQQDKSGLPNDRFSAERPEGSISTLTIQRTEQRDSAMYRCASSLSDGSYEQYFGPGTRLTVT.

This chain's CDR3 is CASGQGTYEQYF. The CDR3 region has the DNA TGTGCCAGTGGACAGGGAACCTACGAGCAGTACTTC. V and J are TRBV19 and TRBJ2-7; 8 bases line up with TRBD1. V was pared by 8 bases and J by 2 bases, with 2 bases of the junction left unmatched. This CDR3 region has 12 residues. Germline-derived CDR1 and CDR2 are LNHDA and SQIVND (reference sequence).

The chain is built from TRBV9 and TRBJ2-7; 14 nucleotides align to TRBD2. Trimming removed 2 bases from V and 5 bases from J; junction bases left unmatched: 6. CDR3 length equals 16 residues. Germline CDR1 SGDLS, CDR2 YYNGEE. The CDR3 region has the DNA TGTGCCAGCAGCGTGGATCGACTAGCGGGGGGGCACGAGCAGTACTTC. Amino acids: CASSVDRLAGGHEQYF.

This chain joins TRBV3-1 (or the pseudogene TRBV3-2) and TRBJ2-5; D is possibly TRBD2 (5 bases). Germline V gene lookup returns CDR1 LGHDT and CDR2 YNNKEL (reference sequence). Trimming cost V 6 bases and J 5 bases, with 10 bases left between them. The CDR3 has 12 residues. The CDR3 DNA reads as TGTGCCAGCAGTAATAGCGTGGAGACCCAGTACTTC. Its protein product is CASSNSVETQYF.

The J gene is TRBJ2-3, the V gene TRBV5-1; possibly TRBD2 for D (5 bases). CDR1 SGHRS and CDR2 YFSETQ come from the germline V gene. Deletions cut 4 bases from V and 0 bases from J, with 12 bases between. This CDR3 spans 15 amino acids. The CDR3 DNA reads TGCGCCAGCAGCACGGCGGGCTCTAGCACAGATACGCAGTATTTT. It translates to CASSTAGSSTDTQYF. Filled out from reference TRBV5-1 and TRBJ2-3, the complete variable domain reads KAGVTQTPRYLIKTRGQQVTLSCSPISGHRSVSWYQQTPGQGLQFLFEYFSETQRNKGNFPGRFSGRQFSNSRSEMNVSTLELGDSALYLCASSTAGSSTDTQYFGPGTRLTVL.

The chain links TRBV3-1 (or the pseudogene TRBV3-2) to TRBJ1-4, with 9 bases fitting TRBD1. Germline V lookup: CDR1 LGHDT, CDR2 YNNKEL (reference sequence). This CDR3 region has 15 residues. V lost 1 base to trimming and J lost 4 bases; unmatched junction nucleotides: 1. DNA of the CDR3: TGTGCCAGCAGCCAAGGGACAGGGGTTAATGAAAAACTGTTTTTT. The encoded protein is CASSQGTGVNEKLFF.

The rearrangement uses TRBV25-1 and TRBJ1-2, with D possibly matching TRBD1 (6 bases). Trimming shortened V by 1 base and J by 0 bases, and 9 bases separated the two germline ends. The CDR3 covers 15 residues. Germline CDR1 reads MGHDK; CDR2 reads SYGVNS. The CDR3 reads CASSESQGPNYGYTF. CDR3 DNA: TGTGCCAGCAGTGAATCACAGGGTCCTAACTATGGCTACACCTTC.

The J gene is TRBJ2-3, the V gene TRBV7-9; 11 bases agree with TRBD2. The ends lost 5 bases at V and 1 base at J; junction bases unmatched: 5. The CDR3 totals 16 residues. Germline CDR1 is SEHNR and CDR2 is FQNEAQ (reference sequence). The CDR3 here is CASSPLSGGGTDTQYF. In DNA form, the CDR3 reads TGTGCCAGCAGCCCACTTAGCGGGGGGGGCACAGATACGCAGTATTTT.

The CDR3 region is CASSRTGKRTDTQYF. The CDR3 DNA follows: TGTGCCAGCAGCCGGACAGGGAAAAGGACAGATACGCAGTATTTT. The chain joins TRBV3-1 (or the pseudogene TRBV3-2) to TRBJ2-3, with 8 bases fitting TRBD1. The V gene end was trimmed by 4 bases and the J gene end by 3 bases; junction bases not matched to a gene: 6. In germline, CDR1 is LGHDT, CDR2 YNNKEL (reference sequence). The CDR3 totals 15 residues.

This rearrangement joins TRBV5-6 to TRBJ1-2; 11 bases fit TRBD1. J lost 8 bases, V lost 0 bases, and 6 bases had no gene match. The CDR3 is 15 amino acids. Germline CDR1 and CDR2: SGHDT and YYEEEE. The CDR3 protein is CASSLAPGQGAGYTF. As DNA, the CDR3 is TGTGCCAGCAGCTTGGCCCCAGGACAGGGGGCCGGCTACACCTTC.

This chain uses TRBV11-2 with TRBJ2-7; tentative D call: TRBD1 (5 bases). Between the trimmed V and J ends, which lost 3 bases and 1 base, there was a span of 13 bases. The germline gives CDR1 SGHAT, CDR2 FQNNGV. The CDR3 runs 15 residues. This CDR3 reads CASSFRRQRSYEQYF. CDR3 nucleotides: TGTGCCAGCAGCTTTCGAAGACAGCGATCCTACGAGCAGTACTTC.

The chain uses TRBV28 and TRBJ1-6; TRBD1 might be the D (6 bases). The CDR3 is 15 residues long. CDR1 is MDHEN, CDR2 SYDVKM, per germline. V lost 2 bases and J lost 10, with 15 bases in between. CDR3 in amino acids: CASSLQGSQSSPLHF. Written as DNA, the CDR3 is TGTGCCAGCAGTTTACAGGGGTCCCAATCGTCACCCCTCCACTTT.

V is TRBV20-1 and J is TRBJ1-2; 9 nucleotides match TRBD1. The CDR3 has 13 amino acids. After removal of 3 bases from V and 8 bases from J, the junction contained 7 bases not matched to a gene. Germline CDR1 DFQATT, CDR2 SNEGSKA (reference sequence). CDR3 bases: TGCAGTGCTAGTCCACAGGGGGCGCGAGGCTACACCTTC. Amino acids: CSASPQGARGYTF.

V gene TRBV18 combines with J gene TRBJ1-1; tentatively, D is TRBD1 (6 bases). Trimming removed 2 bases from V and 7 bases from J, with 17 bases in between. This CDR3 has 15 residues. CDR1 KGHSH and CDR2 LQKENI come from the germline V gene. The CDR3: CASSPMGGPNNEAFF. The CDR3 coding sequence is TGTGCCAGCTCACCAATGGGGGGGCCGAATAATGAAGCTTTCTTT.